This T cell receptor beta chain is drawn from a study of cytomegalovirus exposure and HLA in healthy donors. Study results and caveats: Cytomegalovirus association was assigned to some 160 TCR beta chains. A later analysis, which compared TCR beta chains of equal frequency, found the HLA-associated ones more clonally expanded. Later, an analysis found that common viral pathogens appeared to be linked with several of the most significant clusters.

The germline CDR1 and CDR2 sequences are LNHDA and SQIVND (reference sequence). The V gene lost 6 bases and the J gene lost 3 bases, with 9 bases spanning the gap. This CDR3 spans 13 amino acids. The PCR contained 60 Vbeta and 13 Jbeta primers. The data were produced by immunoSEQ multiplex PCR, yet TCRdb's version contains in-frame clones alone and is incomplete. The profile shows fewer than 200,000 clones, around 73% of them singletons. This cohort consisted of healthy bone marrow donors. Comments on this clone: Its cognate antigen is unknown.

V is TRBV19 and J is TRBJ2-1; D is perhaps TRBD2 (5 bases). This receptor was obtained from a young woman in good health and CMV-seropositive. Specimen: PBMCs. CDR3 nucleotide sequence: TGTGCCAGTAGGACGGGATACTACAATGAGCAGTTCTTC. Protein: CASRTGYYNEQFF. The complete variable domain, with remaining parts taken from reference TRBV19 and TRBJ2-1, reads DGGITQSPKYLFRKEGQNVTLSCEQNLNHDAMYWYRQDPGQGLRLIYYSQIVNDFQKGDIAEGYSVSREKKESFPLTVTSAQKNPTAFYLCASRTGYYNEQFFGPGTRLTVL.